This T cell receptor beta chain was obtained from a study of T-cell reconstitution after alpha-beta-depleted transplantation in children. Unique molecular identifiers featured in how the TCRbeta library was prepared. TCRdb re-called the PCR reads with MiXCR, one entry per CDR3 protein. This table has fewer than 400,000 distinct CDR3 sequences, approximately 23% appearing once. Findings and caveats of the study: It was newly produced T cells that mostly accounted for T-cell counts and diversity one year after transplant. Several hundred expanded graft clones reportedly gave rise to the alpha-beta T cells present about two months after transplant. TCRbeta diversity was high at day 60 in some patients (a result of surviving recipient T cells and thymic progenitors).

Turning to this clonotype: The antigen is not known. One end of the junction varies from germline; a read error may be responsible.

This sample comprised PBMCs, mostly from graft donor cells, obtained 180 days after TCRalphabeta/CD19-depleted stem cell transplant. The receptor was derived from a male patient between 5 and 17 years old who had a stem cell transplant for acute lymphoblastic leukemia, so the T cells may come from the graft donor.

This CDR3 is CATSALGGEQFF. The CDR3 DNA follows: TGTGCCACCAGCGCACTAGGGGGTGAGCAGTTCTTC. The V and J genes are TRBV7-3 and TRBJ2-1; D might be TRBD1 (6 bases). The CDR3 length is 12 residues. Per germline, CDR1 SGHTA and CDR2 FQGTGA.